One and the same sample provided the 14 T cell receptor beta chains below, sequenced in a study of regulatory T cells in long-lasting Graves disease. Combining iRepertoire HTBI primers with Arm-PCR of CDR3 regions, the authors built TCR beta libraries. TCRdb reanalysed the multiplex PCR reads using MiXCR and keeps one entry per CDR3 protein. The sample consists of 350,000 to 500,000 distinct CDR3 sequences, 11% to 15% of them appearing once. Described time point: newly diagnosed GD, antithyroid drugs for less than 3 months. Extracted RNA from PBMCs served as the source of the TCR library. Another study also made use of these data, one on T cells in Graves' hyperthyroidism and ophthalmopathy.

The specimen comprised peripheral blood mononuclear cells (PBMCs), sampled at new diagnosis, from a patient treated with antithyroid drugs. The source is a woman between 50 and 59 years old with Graves disease.

There are many counts of this clonotype. The chain is built from TRBV28 and TRBJ1-2; D may be TRBD1 (5 bases). Germline CDR1 and CDR2: MDHEN and SYDVKM. The CDR3 covers 12 residues. The V end was cut by 6 bases, the J end by 8 bases, with 13 bases between. The CDR3 here is CASSRGSKGYTF. DNA of the CDR3: TGTGCCAGCAGCCGGGGCTCGAAAGGCTACACCTTC.

This clonotype was observed many times. The chain combines TRBV10-2 with TRBJ2-7; 16 bases are shared with TRBD2. The V and J ends lost 2 bases and 1 base, in that order; junction bases with no gene match: 5. Germline V gene sequence: CDR1 WSHSY, CDR2 SAAADI. This CDR3 region has 18 residues. The CDR3 DNA reads TGCGCCAGCAGTGAGCCGGGGACTAGCGGGAGGGGGTCCTACGAGCAGTACTTC. It yields the protein CASSEPGTSGRGSYEQYF.

The chain couples TRBV18 to TRBJ2-1, with 11 nucleotides matching TRBD2. The CDR3 extends over 21 amino acids. Losses at the gene ends were 4 bases for V and 3 bases for J; bases not matched to a gene: 20. Germline V gives CDR1 KGHSH, CDR2 LQKENI. CDR3 coding DNA: TGTGCCAGCTCACACCCTCCCGGGGGGACTAGCGGACAATTAATCTACAATGAGCAGTTCTTC. Protein sequence: CASSHPPGGTSGQLIYNEQFF.

Note on this clonotype: A far larger clone is just one base off, so this is likely a read error. V usage is TRBV6-2 or TRBV6-3 and J usage is TRBJ2-7, with 9 bases fitting TRBD2. The J call may be in error: the DNA end matches TRBJ2-5 better. This CDR3 is 15 amino acids long. Germline V gene lookup returns CDR1 MNHEY and CDR2 SVGEGT. The CDR3 spells CVSDPSGNSLETQYF. The DNA for the CDR3 is TGTGTCAGCGACCCTAGCGGGAATTCACTCGAGACCCAGTACTTC.

This clonotype appeared many times. The chain combines TRBV10-3 with TRBJ2-1; 9 nucleotides align to TRBD2. Trimming removed 8 bases from V and 7 bases from J; junction bases left unmatched: 12. Germline assignment: CDR1 ENHRY and CDR2 SYGVKD. The CDR3 is 15 residues long. CDR3 region: CAIHEGLAKSNEQFF. As DNA, the CDR3 is TGTGCCATCCATGAAGGACTAGCGAAGAGTAATGAGCAGTTCTTC.

A few counts support this clonotype. The chain links TRBV2 to TRBJ1-6, with a possible D match to TRBD1 (6 bases). The CDR3 sequence is 16 residues long. Germline CDR1 and CDR2: SNHLY and FYNNEI. V lost 2 bases and J lost 6, with 14 bases in between. CDR3 bases: TGTGCCAGCAGTGAACAGGGGCCGGGTCCTAATTCACCCCTCCACTTT. Amino acids: CASSEQGPGPNSPLHF. Complete variable domain (other parts from reference TRBV2 and TRBJ1-6): EPEVTQTPSHQVTQMGQEVILRCVPISNHLYFYWYRQILGQKVEFLVSFYNNEISEKSEIFDDQFSVERPDGSNFTLKIRSTKLEDSAMYFCASSEQGPGPNSPLHFGNGTRLTVT.

The chain links TRBV6-5 to TRBJ2-2; 8 bases are shared with TRBD2. Germline CDR1 is MNHEY and CDR2 is SVGAGI. The CDR3 has 16 residues. V lost 4 bases to trimming and J lost 0 bases; unmatched junction nucleotides: 4. The CDR3 DNA sequence: TGTGCCAGCAGTTTTGGGCGGGAGGCGAACACCGGGGAGCTGTTTTTT. It yields the protein CASSFGREANTGELFF.

This clonotype was seen a few times. This chain links TRBV4-1 with TRBJ2-3, with a weak D call TRBD2 (5 bases). Germline V CDR1 and CDR2: MGHRA, YSYEKL. V gave up 3 bases and J gave up 0 bases, with 13 bases separating them. The length of the CDR3 is 16 residues. DNA of the CDR3: TGCGCCAGCAGCCACAGGACTGGATCTAGCACAGATACGCAGTATTTT. Translating it yields CASSHRTGSSTDTQYF.

This clonotype appeared many times. The DNA for the CDR3 is TGTGCCAGCTCGGACCCCTCGGGGACCCAGTACTTC. As protein: CASSDPSGTQYF. The chain uses TRBV12-3 or TRBV12-4 and TRBJ2-5; D gene ambiguous. V was clipped by 8 bases and J by 7 bases, with 14 bases between them. The CDR3 is made up of 12 amino acids.

This clonotype was observed at least ten times. J is TRBJ1-1 and V is TRBV6-1, with 9 bases aligning to TRBD1. Germline values: CDR1 MNHNS, CDR2 SASEGT. The CDR3 runs to 15 residues. With 6 bases clipped from V and 7 bases from J, the junction kept 12 bases outside the gene matches. Here the CDR3 DNA reads TGTGCCAGCAGAGTAACACAGGGGGCGATAAATGAAGCTTTCTTT. It specifies CASRVTQGAINEAFF.

Many counts were recorded for this clonotype. This chain joins TRBV12-3 or TRBV12-4 and TRBJ2-1; a weak D match, TRBD1 (6 bases). V shed 4 bases and J shed 1 base, with 8 bases lying between them. The CDR3 loop spans 14 amino acids. The CDR3 spells CASSSGTSYNEQFF. In DNA, the CDR3 is TGTGCCAGCAGTTCCGGGACATCCTACAATGAGCAGTTCTTC.

The chain is built from TRBV12-3 or TRBV12-4 and TRBJ2-2; TRBD2 might be the D (5 bases). The ends were cut back, 5 bases at V and 4 bases at J, with 8 bases in the middle. The CDR3 is 13 residues long. The CDR3: CASSHTSTGELFF. The DNA of the CDR3 is TGTGCCAGCAGTCATACTAGCACCGGGGAGCTGTTTTTT.

This clonotype has only a few counts. This chain joins TRBV19 and TRBJ2-2, with 7 bases that match TRBD1. This CDR3 contains 14 residues. Trimming cost V 3 bases and J 3 bases; bases outside gene matches: 1. Germline V gene data show CDR1 as LNHDA and CDR2 as SQIVND (reference sequence). The CDR3 sequence: CASSIDRDTGELFF. CDR3 nucleotide sequence: TGTGCCAGTAGTATCGACAGGGACACCGGGGAGCTGTTTTTT.

Ten or more counts support this clonotype. The junction differs from germline at one of its ends, possibly a read error. The chain recombines TRBV20-1 with TRBJ2-7; possibly TRBD1 for D (6 bases). Germline V gene lookup returns CDR1 DFQATT and CDR2 SNEGSKA (reference sequence). The CDR3 has 12 amino acids. The CDR3 DNA follows: TGCAGTGCTAGGCAGGGGTCCTCCGAGCAGTACTTC. It codes for CSARQGSSEQYF.